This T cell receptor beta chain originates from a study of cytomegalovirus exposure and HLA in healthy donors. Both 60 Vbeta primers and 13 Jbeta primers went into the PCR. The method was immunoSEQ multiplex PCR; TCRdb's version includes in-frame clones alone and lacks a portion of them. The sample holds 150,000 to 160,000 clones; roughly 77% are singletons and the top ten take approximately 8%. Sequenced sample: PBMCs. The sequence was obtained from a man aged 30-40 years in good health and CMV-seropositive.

CDR3 amino acids: CASGGRGLPTDTQYF. The CDR3 nucleotides read TGTGCCAGCGGGGGCAGGGGGCTCCCCACAGATACGCAGTATTTT. The chain joins TRBV9 to TRBJ2-3; 8 bases are shared with TRBD1. Trimming removed 7 bases from V and 2 bases from J; junction bases left unmatched: 9. The CDR3 spans 15 residues. Germline CDR1 and CDR2: SGDLS and YYNGEE.